What follows are 31 T cell receptor beta chains derived from one specimen sequenced in a study of cytomegalovirus exposure and HLA in healthy donors. PCR primers comprised 60 Vbeta and 13 Jbeta primers. Sequencing was performed with immunoSEQ multiplex PCR; in TCRdb, only in-frame clones are kept and a portion is missing. The data show 120,000 to 150,000 clones, more than 75% seen once. The sequencing input was PBMCs. The receptors were sampled from a man aged 18 to 35 in good health and CMV-seropositive.

This chain joins TRBV4-2 and TRBJ2-7; 8 bases map to TRBD1. The ends lost 4 bases at V and 6 bases at J; junction bases unmatched: 8. Germline V gives CDR1 LGHNA, CDR2 YNFKEQ. The CDR3 is made up of 14 amino acids. The CDR3 sequence: CASSPRQGPVEQYF. Written as DNA, the CDR3 is TGTGCCAGCAGCCCCAGACAGGGGCCAGTCGAGCAGTACTTC.

The rearrangement joins TRBV30 to TRBJ1-3; no definite D call. The CDR3 length is 12 residues. Trimming cost V 4 bases and J 4 bases, with 8 bases left between them. Germline V gives CDR1 GTSNPN, CDR2 SVGIG (reference sequence). The CDR3 reads CAWISEGNTIYF. CDR3 nucleotides: TGTGCCTGGATTTCTGAGGGAAACACCATATATTTT. The whole variable domain, remainder taken from reference TRBV30 and TRBJ1-3, is SQTIHQWPATLVQPVGSPLSLECTVEGTSNPNLYWYRQAAGRGLQLLFYSVGIGQISSEVPQNLSASRPQDRQFILSSKKLLLSDSGFYLCAWISEGNTIYFGEGSWLTVV.

The chain joins TRBV6-4 to TRBJ2-7; D may be TRBD2 (6 bases). V was pared by 5 bases and J by 7 bases, with 18 bases between. Germline lookup yields CDR1 MRHNA and CDR2 SNTAGT. The CDR3 is 14 amino acids. The CDR3 sequence is CASSTDYSYGEQYF. The DNA of the CDR3 is TGTGCCAGCAGTACGGACTACTCCTATGGGGAGCAGTACTTC.

This clone was observed a few times. V and J are TRBV28 and TRBJ1-4; the match to TRBD1 covers 7 bases. The ends lost 4 bases at V and 4 bases at J; junction bases unmatched: 3. In germline, CDR1 is MDHEN, CDR2 SYDVKM. CDR3 length: 14 residues. The CDR3 region is CASSWTGINEKLFF. Written as DNA, the CDR3 is TGTGCCAGCAGTTGGACAGGAATTAATGAAAAACTGTTTTTT. The whole variable domain, remainder taken from reference TRBV28 and TRBJ1-4, is DVKVTQSSRYLVKRTGEKVFLECVQDMDHENMFWYRQDPGLGLRLIYFSYDVKMKEKGDIPEGYSVSREKKERFSLILESASTNQTSMYLCASSWTGINEKLFFGSGTQLSVL.

The rearrangement uses TRBV6-5 and TRBJ2-1; D may be TRBD1 (5 bases). Trimming cost V 7 bases and J 4 bases, with 14 bases left between them. Germline V gene lookup returns CDR1 MNHEY and CDR2 SVGAGI. The CDR3 runs 14 residues. CDR3 nucleotide sequence: TGTGCCAGCAATTCTAGACAGTTATACAATGAGCAGTTCTTC. This sequence encodes CASNSRQLYNEQFF.

The chain is built from TRBV7-9 and TRBJ2-2, with 8 bases fitting TRBD1. CDR3 length equals 17 residues. V lost 1 base, J lost 6 bases, and 10 bases stayed unmatched. In germline, CDR1 is SEHNR, CDR2 FQNEAQ (reference sequence). DNA of the CDR3: TGTGCCAGCAGCTTAGGGTCCCGCGACAGGGGATCCGGGGAGCTGTTTTTT. Translated: CASSLGSRDRGSGELFF.

The chain recombines TRBV23-1 with TRBJ1-1; 10 bases map to TRBD1. TRBV23-1 is flagged as an ORF with uncertain function. V lost 3 bases to trimming and J lost 1 base; unmatched junction nucleotides: 11. The length of the CDR3 is 18 residues. The CDR3 reads CASSHSNDRGRGNTEAFF. In nucleotides, the CDR3 is TGCGCCAGCAGTCACTCTAACGACAGGGGGCGAGGGAACACTGAAGCTTTCTTT.

J is TRBJ2-1 and V is TRBV5-6; 13 bases align to TRBD2. Germline V gene sequence: CDR1 SGHDT, CDR2 YYEEEE. The CDR3 covers 19 residues. Trimming took 1 base from V and 0 from J; bases not matched to a gene: 7. The CDR3 sequence: CASSLKLAGGPLSYNEQFF. The DNA of the CDR3 is TGTGCCAGCAGCTTGAAACTAGCGGGAGGGCCTCTCTCCTACAATGAGCAGTTCTTC.

The sample holds one count of this clone. The V and J genes are TRBV5-1 and TRBJ1-5; TRBD1 matches 11 bases. This CDR3 region has 18 residues. Losses at the gene ends were 4 bases for V and 1 base for J; bases not matched to a gene: 10. Per the germline V gene, CDR1 is SGHRS and CDR2 is YFSETQ. The CDR3 is CASSVGTGGKGSNQPQHF. The DNA for the CDR3 is TGCGCCAGCAGCGTAGGGACAGGGGGGAAGGGAAGCAATCAGCCCCAGCATTTT.

In the case of this clone: Its ends do not fully match the called genes, so a read error is possible. The CDR3 spells CSSSRTGGYTF. In DNA, the CDR3 is TGTTCCAGCAGCCGTACGGGTGGCTACACCTTC. The rearrangement uses TRBV7-9 and TRBJ1-2, with D unresolved. The CDR3 runs to 11 residues. Germline-derived CDR1 and CDR2 are SEHNR and FQNEAQ (reference sequence).

This clone occurred a few times. V is TRBV5-1 and J is TRBJ2-2, with TRBD2 matching over 9 bases. Germline V gene sequence: CDR1 SGHRS, CDR2 YFSETQ. The CDR3 has 15 amino acids. The J segment lost 3 bases and the V segment lost 5 bases, leaving 5 bases of the junction unmatched. The CDR3 DNA sequence: TGCGCCAGCAGTAGCGGGAGTATCTACACCGGGGAGCTGTTTTTT. Protein: CASSSGSIYTGELFF.

The V and J genes are TRBV7-8 and TRBJ1-3; no reliable D call. The CDR3 extends over 16 amino acids. Germline CDR1 SGHVS, CDR2 FQNEAQ. V lost 5 bases, J lost 0 bases, and 14 bases lay in between. The CDR3 reads CASSLEQFPSGNTIYF. DNA of the CDR3: TGTGCCAGCAGCCTCGAACAGTTTCCCTCTGGAAACACCATATATTTT.

The rearrangement joins TRBV5-1 to TRBJ2-2; weak D call: TRBD1 (5 bases). The CDR3 length is 16 residues. CDR1 is SGHRS and CDR2 is YFSETQ in the germline V gene. V lost 5 bases to trimming and J lost 4 bases, with 18 bases between them. The CDR3 nucleotides are TGCGCCAGCAGTACAAGAAGGACATCCTTCACCGGGGAGCTGTTTTTT. Translated, it gives CASSTRRTSFTGELFF.

Only one count was recorded for this clone. The chain's CDR3 is CASSFLAGGANEQFF. CDR3 bases: TGCGCCAGCAGCTTCCTAGCGGGGGGGGCCAATGAGCAGTTCTTC. This rearrangement joins TRBV5-1 to TRBJ2-1; 12 bases are shared with TRBD2. Trimming at V came to 2 bases and at J to 6 bases, leaving 3 bases not matched to a gene. The CDR3 is 15 amino acids. Germline values: CDR1 SGHRS, CDR2 YFSETQ.

The chain joins TRBV27 to TRBJ1-1; D not resolved. Germline CDR1 reads MNHEY; CDR2 reads SMNVEV (reference sequence). The ends were cut back, 3 bases at V and 2 bases at J, with 13 bases in the middle. There are 15 residues in the CDR3. This CDR3 reads CASSFGSQSNTEAFF. CDR3 in DNA: TGTGCCAGCAGTTTCGGGTCGCAAAGTAACACTGAAGCTTTCTTT.

This sequence joins TRBV7-9 and TRBJ2-1, with 11 bases aligning to TRBD2. The trim removed 1 base at V and 3 bases at J, leaving 5 bases unmatched. CDR1 SEHNR and CDR2 FQNEAQ come from the germline V gene (reference sequence). This CDR3 has 17 amino acids. The CDR3 coding sequence is TGTGCCAGCAGCTTAGTACTAGCGGGAGTTTTCTACAATGAGCAGTTCTTC. Amino acid sequence: CASSLVLAGVFYNEQFF.

The chain couples TRBV19 to TRBJ1-1, with D perhaps matching TRBD1 (5 bases). The CDR3 length is 12 residues. Trimming took off 4 bases at V and 7 bases at J, with 10 bases between the two ends. Germline loops: CDR1 LNHDA, CDR2 SQIVND (reference sequence). In nucleotides, the CDR3 is TGTGCCAGTAGTACCCGGGGGGGTGAAGCTTTCTTT. Its translation is CASSTRGGEAFF.

V gene TRBV5-1 combines with J gene TRBJ2-7, with a tentative D call TRBD1 (6 bases). The CDR3 has 13 amino acids. Germline lookup yields CDR1 SGHRS and CDR2 YFSETQ. Trimming shortened V by 2 bases and J by 5 bases, and 11 bases separated the two germline ends. The CDR3 sequence is CASSLTGYHEQYF. CDR3 DNA sequence: TGCGCCAGCAGCTTAACAGGGTACCACGAGCAGTACTTC.

This clone showed up just once. V gene TRBV29-1 combines with J gene TRBJ1-1; 9 bases align to TRBD1. The germline V gene has CDR1 SQVTM and CDR2 ANQGSEA. The CDR3 totals 13 residues. The V and J ends lost 5 bases and 4 bases, in that order; junction bases with no gene match: 5. CDR3 region: CSVTGGEGTEAFF. The CDR3 DNA reads as TGCAGCGTTACAGGGGGCGAGGGCACTGAAGCTTTCTTT.

The gene calls are TRBV7-9 and TRBJ1-5; no definite D call. CDR1 is SEHNR, CDR2 FQNEAQ, per germline (reference sequence). This CDR3 region has 12 residues. Trimming pared 4 bases from V and 15 bases from J, leaving 16 bases between. Here the CDR3 DNA reads TGTGCCAGCAGCTCACTTCAGACTCCTCCGCATTTT. This translates into CASSSLQTPPHF.

This rearrangement joins TRBV6-5 to TRBJ1-2; TRBD1 agrees at 7 bases. The germline gives CDR1 MNHEY, CDR2 SVGAGI. J gave up 8 bases and V 10 bases, and 10 bases lay outside the gene matches. The CDR3 runs 12 residues. The DNA of the CDR3 is TGTGCCAATTCGAAATACAGGGGCGGCTACACCTTC. Protein product: CANSKYRGGYTF.

This chain links TRBV6-1 with TRBJ2-7; D may be TRBD1 (5 bases). This CDR3 spans 11 amino acids. The V gene lost 6 bases and the J gene lost 5 bases, with 8 bases spanning the gap. Per germline, CDR1 MNHNS and CDR2 SASEGT. The CDR3 loop reads CASRTRDEQYF. In DNA form, the CDR3 reads TGTGCCAGCAGGACCAGGGACGAGCAGTACTTC.

The chain employs TRBV21-1 and TRBJ1-2; TRBD1, the table's D call, was not compared with the DNA. TRBV21-1 is reported as a pseudogene. The CDR3 runs 18 residues. The CDR3 nucleotides read TGTGCCAGCAGCATTCAACCGACAGGGGCAGTTCCTAACTATGGCTACACCTTC. Its protein is CASSIQPTGAVPNYGYTF.

This clone was recorded only once. CDR3 loop: CASSLSGGAFDEQFF. The CDR3 bases are TGTGCCAGCAGCCTTAGCGGGGGGGCATTCGATGAGCAGTTCTTC. The V and J genes are TRBV11-3 and TRBJ2-1; 11 positions agree with TRBD2. The germline CDR1 and CDR2 sequences are SGHNT and YENEEA. This CDR3 is 15 amino acids long. The J segment lost 8 bases and the V segment lost 5 bases, leaving 8 bases of the junction unmatched.

This rearrangement joins TRBV27 to TRBJ1-1, with 8 bases aligning to TRBD1. The CDR3 consists of 15 residues. Germline loops: CDR1 MNHEY, CDR2 SMNVEV (reference sequence). V lost 3 bases, J lost 2 bases, and 5 bases stayed unmatched. CDR3 sequence: CASSFRGQVNTEAFF. The CDR3 region has the DNA TGTGCCAGCAGTTTCAGGGGGCAGGTCAACACTGAAGCTTTCTTT.

For the CDR3, the DNA is TGTGCCAGCAGTGCAGACAGGAGTCACTCTGGAAACACCATATATTTT. This translates into CASSADRSHSGNTIYF. V is TRBV28 and J is TRBJ1-3; maybe TRBD1 (6 bases). Germline lookup yields CDR1 MDHEN and CDR2 SYDVKM. V was shortened by 5 bases and J by 0 bases, with 14 bases between the two germline ends. The CDR3 is 16 residues long.

The chain has TRBV5-4 and TRBJ1-2, with D hard to call. CDR3 length: 13 residues. CDR1 is SGHNT, CDR2 YYREEE, per germline (reference sequence). Trimming stripped 4 bases from V and 4 bases from J, with 11 bases between. CDR3 amino acids: CASSLDKSYGYTF. The CDR3 region has the DNA TGTGCCAGCAGCCTCGACAAAAGCTATGGCTACACCTTC.

This rearrangement joins TRBV11-2 to TRBJ1-1; 8 positions agree with TRBD1. The CDR3 runs 15 residues. The junction had 3 bases not matched to a gene; V was cut back by 2 bases and J by 1 base. CDR1 and CDR2 (germline): SGHAT, FQNNGV. The DNA for the CDR3 is TGTGCCAGCAGCTTATCCGGGACAGGGAACACTGAAGCTTTCTTT. Protein product: CASSLSGTGNTEAFF. The whole variable domain, filled in from reference TRBV11-2 and TRBJ1-1, reads EAGVAQSPRYKIIEKRQSVAFWCNPISGHATLYWYQQILGQGPKLLIQFQNNGVVDDSQLPKDRFSAERLKGVDSTLKIQPAKLEDSAVYLCASSLSGTGNTEAFFGQGTRLTVV.

V usage is TRBV30 and J usage is TRBJ2-1; the match to TRBD2 covers 8 bases. The ends lost 0 bases at V and 2 bases at J; junction bases unmatched: 9. This CDR3 is 17 amino acids long. Germline values: CDR1 GTSNPN, CDR2 SVGIG (reference sequence). In DNA form, the CDR3 reads TGTGCCTGGAGTGTAAAAGGCGGGAGGACCCCCTACAATGAGCAGTTCTTC. Translation: CAWSVKGGRTPYNEQFF.

This chain uses TRBV29-1 with TRBJ2-2; D possibly corresponds to TRBD2 (7 bases). CDR1 is SQVTM, CDR2 ANQGSEA, per germline. This CDR3 contains 14 residues. V gave up 5 bases and J gave up 3 bases, with 13 bases separating them. CDR3 region: CSVPGGTYTGELFF. The CDR3 DNA sequence: TGCAGCGTTCCCGGGGGGACATACACCGGGGAGCTGTTTTTT.

This clone is judged large (0.1 to 1%). Other DNA sequences in the sample encode the same CDR3. The chain uses TRBV28 and TRBJ1-5; the D gene is possibly TRBD1 (5 bases). CDR1 is MDHEN and CDR2 is SYDVKM in the germline V gene. The V end was cut by 5 bases, the J end by 5 bases, with 10 bases between. CDR3 length equals 13 residues. The CDR3 is CASSGVGDQPQHF. In nucleotides, the CDR3 is TGTGCCAGCAGTGGGGTAGGGGATCAGCCCCAGCATTTT.